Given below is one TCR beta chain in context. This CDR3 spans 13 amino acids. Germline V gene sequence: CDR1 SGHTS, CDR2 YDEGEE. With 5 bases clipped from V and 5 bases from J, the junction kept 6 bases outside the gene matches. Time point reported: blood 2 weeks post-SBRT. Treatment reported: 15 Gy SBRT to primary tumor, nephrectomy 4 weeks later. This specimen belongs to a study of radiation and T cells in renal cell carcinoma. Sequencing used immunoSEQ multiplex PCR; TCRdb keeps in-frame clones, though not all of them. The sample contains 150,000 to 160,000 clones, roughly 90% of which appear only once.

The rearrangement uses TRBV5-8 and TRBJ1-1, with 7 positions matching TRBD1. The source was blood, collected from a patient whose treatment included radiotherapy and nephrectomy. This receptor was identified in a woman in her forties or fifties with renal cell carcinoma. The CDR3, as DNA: TGTGCCAGCAGGTTGACAGGGTCGACTGAAGCTTTCTTT. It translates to CASRLTGSTEAFF. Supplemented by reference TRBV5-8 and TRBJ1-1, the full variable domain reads EAGVTQSPTHLIKTRGQQATLRCSPISGHTSVYWYQQALGLGLQFLLWYDEGEERNRGNFPPRFSGRQFPNYSSELNVNALELEDSALYLCASRLTGSTEAFFGQGTRLTVV.